One and the same sample provided the 19 T cell receptor beta chains below, sequenced in a study of PD-L1 blockade in urothelial cancer. The table came from immunoSEQ multiplex PCR; TCRdb's copy has only in-frame clones and leaves some out. The sample has 20,000 to 25,000 clones; around 91% are singletons. The time point: peripheral blood 6 weeks after treatment start. Sequencing used PBMCs, obtained around atezolizumab (anti-PD-L1) treatment. The receptors shown here come from a woman aged 60-70 years with urothelial cancer.

Only a few counts were recorded for this clone. The chain carries TRBV7-7 and TRBJ2-7; D might be TRBD1 (6 bases). CDR1 is SSHAT and CDR2 is FNYEAQ in the germline V gene (reference sequence). Trimming removed 0 bases at V and 6 bases at J, with 9 bases between. The CDR3 extends over 13 amino acids. In DNA form, the CDR3 reads TGTGCCAGCAGCTTAGCCTACAGGGCCGAGCAGTACTTC. Translated: CASSLAYRAEQYF.

This clone was seen a single time. The chain is built from TRBV4-1 and TRBJ2-7; 7 bases align to TRBD2. Losses at the gene ends were 4 bases for V and 1 base for J; bases not matched to a gene: 4. The CDR3 is made up of 14 amino acids. Germline values: CDR1 MGHRA, CDR2 YSYEKL. The DNA of the CDR3 is TGCGCCAGCAGCCTACGGACTAGTTCCTACGAGCAGTACTTC. It codes for CASSLRTSSYEQYF.

The V call is TRBV7-6, the J call TRBJ2-7; 8 nucleotides match TRBD1. V lost 5 bases and J lost 4; bases outside the gene matches: 13. This CDR3 is 16 amino acids long. Germline assignment: CDR1 SGHVS and CDR2 FNYEAQ. CDR3 DNA: TGTGCCAGCAGCCCAATCCGGACAGGGCTAGGGTACGAGCAGTACTTC. Translated, it gives CASSPIRTGLGYEQYF.

The rearrangement joins TRBV10-3 to TRBJ2-1, with 7 bases aligning to TRBD1. Germline V gene lookup returns CDR1 ENHRY and CDR2 SYGVKD. V lost 5 bases to trimming and J lost 3 bases; unmatched junction nucleotides: 1. This CDR3 is 13 amino acids long. The CDR3 nucleotides read TGTGCCATCAGTTGGGACAGCTACAATGAGCAGTTCTTC. Translated, it gives CAISWDSYNEQFF.

The rearrangement uses TRBV4-2 and TRBJ2-7; TRBD1 might be the D (5 bases). The CDR3 runs 14 residues. Germline V lookup: CDR1 LGHNA, CDR2 YNFKEQ. Trimming shortened V by 3 bases and J by 2 bases, and 11 bases separated the two germline ends. The DNA of the CDR3 is TGTGCCAGCAGCCACCAGACACAGGCCTACGAGCAGTACTTC. Translating it yields CASSHQTQAYEQYF.

The CDR3 sequence is CASSLRDRVYGYTF. The CDR3 bases are TGTGCCAGCAGCTTACGGGACAGGGTCTATGGCTACACCTTC. The V gene is TRBV7-2, the J gene TRBJ1-2; the match to TRBD1 covers 9 bases. Looked up from germline, CDR1 is SGHTA and CDR2 is FQGNSA. The CDR3 is made up of 14 amino acids. V lost 2 bases and J lost 4; bases outside the gene matches: 2.

The rearrangement joins TRBV18 to TRBJ2-1; D is possibly TRBD2 (5 bases). The CDR3 totals 11 residues. Trimming removed 3 bases from V and 8 bases from J, with 5 bases in between. The germline V gene has CDR1 KGHSH and CDR2 LQKENI. The CDR3 DNA sequence: TGTGCCAGCTCACCGAGGGATGAGCAGTTCTTC. Translating gives CASSPRDEQFF.

The chain recombines TRBV4-1 with TRBJ2-5; D gene ambiguous. Trimming pared 0 bases from V and 4 bases from J, leaving 9 bases between. The length of the CDR3 is 14 residues. Germline CDR1 MGHRA, CDR2 YSYEKL. CDR3 loop: CASSQEHGGETQYF. The CDR3 DNA is TGCGCCAGCAGCCAAGAACATGGCGGAGAGACCCAGTACTTC.

The V gene is TRBV6-4, the J gene TRBJ1-1; a possible D gene is TRBD1 (6 bases). Germline CDR1 and CDR2: MRHNA and SNTAGT. Trimming removed 4 bases at V and 4 bases at J, with 10 bases between. This CDR3 region has 13 residues. CDR3 sequence: CASSATGSTEAFF. The CDR3 region has the DNA TGTGCCAGCAGTGCAACAGGGAGCACTGAAGCTTTCTTT.

This chain joins TRBV6-5 and TRBJ1-2; a weak D match, TRBD1 (6 bases). Germline CDR1 reads MNHEY; CDR2 reads SVGAGI. Between the trimmed V and J ends, which lost 3 bases and 6 bases, there was a span of 14 bases. CDR3 size: 14 residues. The CDR3 loop is CASSYVTGFNGYTF. For the CDR3, the DNA is TGTGCCAGCAGTTATGTGACAGGATTTAATGGCTACACCTTC.

This sequence joins TRBV18 and TRBJ2-6; a weak D match, TRBD1 (5 bases). CDR1 is KGHSH and CDR2 is LQKENI in the germline V gene. CDR3 length: 16 amino acids. The V and J ends lost 3 bases and 2 bases respectively, with 11 bases between them. This chain's CDR3 is CASSPGQGPGANVLTF. The CDR3 DNA is TGTGCCAGCTCACCCGGCCAGGGCCCTGGGGCCAACGTCCTGACTTTC.

J is TRBJ2-7 and V is TRBV6-1; D may be TRBD1 (6 bases). The germline V gene encodes CDR1 MNHNS and CDR2 SASEGT. The CDR3 has 12 residues. V lost 8 bases, J lost 4 bases, and 12 bases lay in between. In nucleotides, the CDR3 is TGTGCCAGCTCTGGCCAGGGGTACGAGCAGTACTTC. Protein: CASSGQGYEQYF.

The chain links TRBV5-1 to TRBJ2-1; 14 nucleotides match TRBD2. The CDR3 contains 20 residues. V was clipped by 0 bases and J by 0 bases; unmatched bases: 8. Germline assignment: CDR1 SGHRS and CDR2 YFSETQ. Here the CDR3 reads CASSLVRGLAGGYSYNEQFF. The CDR3 nucleotides are TGCGCCAGCAGCTTGGTCCGCGGACTAGCGGGGGGTTACTCCTACAATGAGCAGTTCTTC.

V is TRBV18 and J is TRBJ2-4; 9 bases are shared with TRBD1. The germline gives CDR1 KGHSH, CDR2 LQKENI. This CDR3 is built from 15 residues. J lost 6 bases, V lost 11 bases, and 14 bases had no gene match. Here the CDR3 reads CAGSTAETGGNIQYF. In nucleotides, the CDR3 is TGTGCCGGTTCCACGGCGGAGACAGGGGGAAACATTCAGTACTTC.

The J gene is TRBJ1-2, the V gene TRBV19, with D possibly being TRBD1 (5 bases). V lost 2 bases, J lost 7 bases, and 11 bases lay in between. The length of the CDR3 is 13 residues. Germline lookup yields CDR1 LNHDA and CDR2 SQIVND (reference sequence). Written as DNA, the CDR3 is TGTGCCAGTAGTATAAGCGGGGCATCTGGCTACACCTTC. This codes for CASSISGASGYTF. Drawing the rest from reference TRBV19 and TRBJ1-2, the complete variable domain is DGGITQSPKYLFRKEGQNVTLSCEQNLNHDAMYWYRQDPGQGLRLIYYSQIVNDFQKGDIAEGYSVSREKKESFPLTVTSAQKNPTAFYLCASSISGASGYTFGSGTRLTVV.

The rearrangement joins TRBV5-6 to TRBJ2-7, with 8 bases that match TRBD2. CDR3 length equals 19 residues. Germline assignment: CDR1 SGHDT and CDR2 YYEEEE. Trimming cost V 3 bases and J 3 bases; bases outside gene matches: 20. The CDR3 DNA sequence: TGTGCCAGCAGCTCGTGGAGGGTTCTGGCGGGGGGTCCCCTCTACGAGCAGTACTTC. Translation gives CASSSWRVLAGGPLYEQYF. Full variable domain (outside the CDR3, taken from reference TRBV5-6 and TRBJ2-7): DAGVTQSPTHLIKTRGQQVTLRCSPKSGHDTVSWYQQALGQGPQFIFQYYEEEERQRGNFPDRFSGHQFPNYSSELNVNALLLGDSALYLCASSSWRVLAGGPLYEQYFGPGTRLTVT.

The rearrangement joins TRBV6-5 to TRBJ2-1, with TRBD2 matching over 8 bases. Germline CDR1 and CDR2: MNHEY and SVGAGI. This CDR3 region has 15 residues. The J segment lost 2 bases and the V segment lost 6 bases, leaving 6 bases of the junction unmatched. CDR3 sequence (DNA): TGTGCCAGCAGCCCCAACGGGGGGGCCTACAATGAGCAGTTCTTC. This sequence encodes CASSPNGGAYNEQFF.

The gene calls are TRBV27 and TRBJ2-7; a weak D match, TRBD2 (6 bases). The CDR3 consists of 14 residues. Germline CDR1 is MNHEY and CDR2 is SMNVEV (reference sequence). V was clipped by 0 bases and J by 7 bases, with 13 bases between them. The CDR3 region is CASSLSGSAGEQYF. In nucleotides, the CDR3 is TGTGCCAGCAGTTTATCAGGCAGCGCGGGAGAGCAGTACTTC.

This clone appeared once. The V and J genes are TRBV27 and TRBJ2-7; 8 nucleotides match TRBD2. This CDR3 is 16 amino acids long. Germline-derived CDR1 and CDR2 are MNHEY and SMNVEV (reference sequence). J gave up 0 bases and V 2 bases, and 6 bases lay outside the gene matches. The CDR3 sequence is CASSLEGGTSSYEQYF. The CDR3 DNA reads TGTGCCAGCAGTTTAGAGGGCGGGACTAGCTCCTACGAGCAGTACTTC.